This T cell receptor beta chain was observed in a study of blood T cell repertoires in COVID-19. Across the whole study: From T cells, B-cell-depleted T cells, or PBMCs came the material, which was cDNA or gDNA.

The CDR3 has 11 residues. The germline V gene has CDR1 DFQATT and CDR2 SNEGSKA (reference sequence). Between the trimmed V and J ends, which lost 6 bases and 6 bases, there was a span of 8 bases. This clone was detected only a few times. In the original analysis: By means of reference gene primer amplification, nucleated cell counts were estimated. Produced via immunoSEQ multiplex PCR; TCRdb's table is partial and in-frame only. That table gives V, J and clone size, and the DNA gave D and trimming. The sample carries approximately 130,000 clones, approximately 68% recorded once. The genes are TRBV20-1 and TRBJ2-2; D is unresolved. Sequencing was done on a sample of peripheral blood. This clonotype was sampled from a woman aged 70-85 years with acute or convalescent COVID-19. CDR3 nucleotides: TGCAGTGCCCAGTTTGCCGGGGAGCTGTTTTTT. This codes for CSAQFAGELFF.